Listed below are T cell receptor beta chains from one sample, sequenced in a study of blood T cell repertoires in COVID-19. Libraries were prepared by immunoSEQ multiplex PCR; TCRdb keeps only in-frame clonotypes and omits some of them. The table records 250,000 to 400,000 clones, 80% to 90% of them present only once. Sequenced: peripheral blood. All receptors derive from a man aged 45-65 years with active or convalescent COVID-19. Both conserved end residues are part of each CDR3. A D gene is named only where the DNA matches it firmly. Only some rows state a clone size, as once, few, many or a class for expanded clones.

J | V | D | size | CDR3 | DNA
TRBJ1-4 | TRBV27 | - | - | CASSLSGQGWVNEKLFF | TGTGCCAGCAGTTTAAGCGGGCAGGGTTGGGTTAATGAAAAACTGTTTTTT
TRBJ1-2 | TRBV7-9 | - | - | CASSAEGDGYTF | TGTGCCAGCAGCGCTGAGGGAGATGGCTACACCTTC
TRBJ1-2 | TRBV11-2 | - | - | CASSLPGGSGYTF | TGTGCCAGCAGCCTCCCCGGGGGTTCGGGCTACACCTTC
TRBJ1-1 | TRBV12-3/TRBV12-4 | - | - | CASKGLSTEAFF | TGTGCCAGCAAAGGACTAAGCACTGAAGCTTTCTTT
TRBJ1-2 | TRBV28 | - | once | CASSRAGDANYGYTF | TGTGCCAGCAGTCGTGCAGGGGACGCTAACTATGGCTACACCTTC
TRBJ2-1 | TRBV4-1 | TRBD2 | once | CASSQPGGRFYNEQFF | TGCGCCAGCAGCCAACCAGGCGGGAGGTTCTACAATGAGCAGTTCTTC
TRBJ2-5 | TRBV5-1 | - | once | CASSLVRVGETQYF | TGCGCCAGCAGCTTGGTCAGGGTTGGGGAGACCCAGTACTTC
TRBJ2-1 | TRBV9 | - | - | CASSVERRSTNNEQFF | TGTGCCAGCAGCGTTGAAAGGAGGAGTACCAACAATGAGCAGTTCTTC
TRBJ1-3 | TRBV4-1 | - | few | CASSPPYFSSRGNTIYF | TGCGCCAGCAGCCCTCCCTATTTTTCTTCTAGAGGAAACACCATATATTTT
TRBJ1-1 | TRBV7-9 | - | - | CASSREAATEAFF | TGTGCCAGCAGCCGCGAAGCGGCCACTGAAGCTTTCTTT
TRBJ2-2 | TRBV7-2 | - | - | CASSLGGGNTGELFF | TGTGCCAGCAGCTTAGGTGGAGGGAACACCGGGGAGCTGTTTTTT
TRBJ1-5 | TRBV19 | - | - | CASDIGAGYSNQPQHF | TGTGCCAGTGATATCGGAGCGGGATATAGCAATCAGCCCCAGCATTTT
TRBJ1-5 | TRBV19 | - | - | CASTPTGAGGNQPQHF | TGTGCCAGTACCCCGACTGGGGCCGGAGGCAATCAGCCCCAGCATTTT
TRBJ2-5 | TRBV29-1 | - | once | CSALPRTRFQETQYF | TGCAGCGCCCTCCCTCGGACACGATTCCAAGAGACCCAGTACTTC
TRBJ1-2 | TRBV4-3 | - | once | CASSQVGSGYTF | TGCGCCAGCAGCCAAGTCGGGTCTGGCTACACCTTC
TRBJ1-1 | TRBV5-1 | - | few | CASSLGLQNTEAFF | TGCGCCAGCAGCTTAGGACTCCAGAACACTGAAGCTTTCTTT
TRBJ1-1 | TRBV7-9 | TRBD1 | - | CASRLGTGRNTEAFF | TGTGCCAGCAGATTAGGGACAGGGAGGAACACTGAAGCTTTCTTT